These 31 T cell receptor beta chains were sequenced from one sample in a study of cytomegalovirus exposure and HLA in healthy donors. PCR used 60 Vbeta primers and 13 Jbeta primers. Only in-frame clones appear in the TCRdb table, and some are missing; sequencing was by immunoSEQ multiplex PCR. In the table there are more than 100,000 clones, about three fifths of which are singletons. The sample consisted of PBMCs. All receptors derive from a man between 35 and 55 years old in good health and CMV-seropositive.

Note on this clone: The sample holds other DNA sequences that translate to the same CDR3. The chain couples TRBV25-1 to TRBJ2-6, with no clear D. CDR1 and CDR2 from the germline V gene are MGHDK and SYGVNS. Trimming pared 2 bases from V and 0 bases from J, leaving 11 bases between. The CDR3 loop spans 17 amino acids. In DNA form, the CDR3 reads TGTGCCAGCAGTGAACGTACCGGGTTCTCTGGGGCCAACGTCCTGACTTTC. Translated: CASSERTGFSGANVLTF.

In nucleotides, the CDR3 is TGTGCCAGCAGTGCGGGCGACAGCACTTGGAACACTGAAGCTTTCTTT. Its protein product is CASSAGDSTWNTEAFF. V usage is TRBV6-1 and J usage is TRBJ1-1, with a weak D call TRBD1 (5 bases). Looked up from germline, CDR1 is MNHNS and CDR2 is SASEGT. The CDR3 has 16 amino acids. Trimming pared 4 bases from V and 1 base from J, leaving 16 bases between.

J is TRBJ2-1 and V is TRBV7-3, with 7 nucleotides matching TRBD2. CDR1 is SGHTA, CDR2 FQGTGA, per germline. V lost 2 bases and J lost 10; bases outside the gene matches: 17. This CDR3 has 17 amino acids. CDR3 nucleotides: TGTGCCAGCAGCTTAGGCTTGGGCGGGAGTTCTTCTCGGGAGCAGTTCTTC. Encoded protein: CASSLGLGGSSSREQFF.

The chain joins TRBV28 to TRBJ1-2; D is ambiguous. CDR3 size: 14 residues. Germline CDR1 reads MDHEN; CDR2 reads SYDVKM. V was shortened by 4 bases and J by 3 bases, with 12 bases between the two germline ends. The CDR3 loop reads CASSSLGRDYGYTF. DNA of the CDR3: TGTGCCAGCAGTTCATTGGGGAGGGACTATGGCTACACCTTC.

This clone has more than one count but fewer than ten. The J gene is TRBJ1-5, the V gene TRBV2; 7 positions match TRBD1. In germline, CDR1 is SNHLY, CDR2 FYNNEI. The trim removed 6 bases at V and 5 bases at J, leaving 10 bases unmatched. The CDR3 is 15 residues long. CDR3 coding DNA: TGTGCCAGCAGGGCTACCGGGACAGCCGATCAGCCCCAGCATTTT. This encodes CASRATGTADQPQHF.

This clone was seen only a few times. The chain joins TRBV2 to TRBJ2-7; 9 positions match TRBD2. The CDR3 is 17 residues long. The junction had 18 bases not matched to a gene; V was cut back by 2 bases and J by 10 bases. Germline loops: CDR1 SNHLY, CDR2 FYNNEI. The CDR3 loop reads CASSENRVSGGPRSQYF. In DNA, the CDR3 is TGTGCCAGCAGTGAAAATCGGGTTAGCGGGGGACCACGGTCCCAGTACTTC.

The rearrangement uses TRBV5-1 and TRBJ1-4; 10 bases map to TRBD1. The J segment lost 7 bases and the V segment lost 0 bases, leaving 3 bases of the junction unmatched. CDR1 and CDR2 from the germline V gene are SGHRS and YFSETQ. The CDR3 runs 15 residues. CDR3 DNA: TGCGCCAGCAGCTTGGGAGGGACAGGGGTTGAAAAACTGTTTTTT. This translates into CASSLGGTGVEKLFF.

The J gene is TRBJ2-1, the V gene TRBV25-1; the match to TRBD1 covers 9 bases. The germline CDR1 and CDR2 sequences are MGHDK and SYGVNS. The CDR3 runs 15 residues. Germline trimming cut 5 bases from V and 9 bases from J; bases unmatched to any gene: 11. In DNA, the CDR3 is TGTGCCAGCAGTCCCGGGACAGGGTTAGGTAGTGAGCAGTTCTTC. It specifies CASSPGTGLGSEQFF.

This clone was picked up a small number of times. The chain couples TRBV7-9 to TRBJ2-5, with a possible D match to TRBD1 (6 bases). Trimming stripped 6 bases from V and 0 bases from J, with 11 bases between. The CDR3 has 14 amino acids. Looked up from germline, CDR1 is SEHNR and CDR2 is FQNEAQ (reference sequence). The DNA of the CDR3 is TGTGCCAGCAGTCGACAGGCCTACCAAGAGACCCAGTACTTC. Amino acid sequence: CASSRQAYQETQYF.

V usage is TRBV7-2 and J usage is TRBJ2-5; TRBD1 agrees at 7 bases. V shed 1 base, J shed 3 bases, and the junction held 5 bases outside the gene matches. The CDR3 extends over 15 amino acids. CDR1 and CDR2 (germline): SGHTA, FQGNSA. The CDR3 spells CASSLGQGVEETQYF. The CDR3 DNA follows: TGTGCCAGCAGCTTAGGTCAGGGGGTTGAAGAGACCCAGTACTTC.

This clone was picked up a small number of times. The chain carries TRBV15 and TRBJ1-3; the D gene is possibly TRBD1 (5 bases). Trimming left V 2 bases short and J 3 bases short, with 11 bases between. This CDR3 is 15 amino acids long. Per the germline V gene, CDR1 is LNHNV and CDR2 is YYDKDF (reference sequence). The CDR3, as DNA: TGTGCCACCAGCAGATTGTCAGGGCTTGGAAACACCATATATTTT. Translating gives CATSRLSGLGNTIYF.

CDR3 in amino acids: CASSVAPLGRGGGGELFF. Here the CDR3 DNA reads TGTGCCAGCAGCGTAGCCCCCTTGGGGCGGGGGGGCGGCGGGGAGCTGTTTTTT. This chain uses TRBV9 with TRBJ2-2, with 9 nucleotides matching TRBD2. The germline CDR1 and CDR2 sequences are SGDLS and YYNGEE. The CDR3 is made up of 18 amino acids. V was pared by 0 bases and J by 7 bases, with 13 bases of the junction left unmatched.

This clone was counted a few times. This chain uses TRBV5-1 with TRBJ2-6; D is unclear. Trimming removed 0 bases at V and 5 bases at J, with 12 bases between. CDR3 length: 16 residues. Germline loops: CDR1 SGHRS, CDR2 YFSETQ. CDR3 coding DNA: TGCGCCAGCAGCTTGGCAGAACAGCTGAGGGCCAACGTCCTGACTTTC. Translation gives CASSLAEQLRANVLTF.

This chain connects TRBV11-2 to TRBJ2-3, with TRBD2 identical over 10 bases. V shed 2 bases and J 1 base; nucleotides not matched to a gene: 0. The germline V gene encodes CDR1 SGHAT and CDR2 FQNNGV. This CDR3 has 15 residues. Written as DNA, the CDR3 is TGTGCCAGCAGCTTACTAGCGGGGGGCACAGATACGCAGTATTTT. Translation: CASSLLAGGTDTQYF.

This clone was detected only a few times. This chain uses TRBV7-8 with TRBJ2-1, with TRBD2 identical over 12 bases. V trimming: 0 bases; J trimming: 8 bases; junction bases outside the gene matches: 11. Germline CDR1 and CDR2: SGHVS and FQNEAQ. CDR3 length: 18 amino acids. CDR3 sequence: CASSLAPSGRASIDEQFF. CDR3 nucleotides: TGTGCCAGCAGCTTAGCGCCTAGCGGGAGGGCCAGTATCGATGAGCAGTTCTTC.

This chain joins TRBV5-1 and TRBJ2-2, with TRBD2 matching over 8 bases. The V gene's germline CDR1 is SGHRS and CDR2 YFSETQ. CDR3 length equals 16 residues. The V gene end was trimmed by 4 bases and the J gene end by 2 bases; junction bases not matched to a gene: 7. This chain's CDR3 is CASSGHSGTNTGELFF. The CDR3 DNA is TGCGCCAGCAGCGGACATAGCGGGACCAACACCGGGGAGCTGTTTTTT.

The chain links TRBV6-5 to TRBJ2-7, with 10 positions matching TRBD2. The CDR3 loop spans 15 amino acids. V lost 1 base to trimming and J lost 3 bases; unmatched junction nucleotides: 3. Germline V lookup: CDR1 MNHEY, CDR2 SVGAGI. This chain's CDR3 is CASSYFSGGGYEQYF. In DNA form, the CDR3 reads TGTGCCAGCAGTTACTTCAGCGGGGGGGGCTACGAGCAGTACTTC.

The rearrangement joins TRBV4-1 to TRBJ2-2; the D is unclear. This CDR3 is 11 amino acids long. Trimming pared 3 bases from V and 7 bases from J, leaving 3 bases between. Germline V gene sequence: CDR1 MGHRA, CDR2 YSYEKL. CDR3 coding DNA: TGCGCCAGCAGCCACTTCGGGGAGCTGTTTTTT. This codes for CASSHFGELFF.

This clone was seen a few times. The chain employs TRBV5-6 and TRBJ1-3; no firm D call. The CDR3 contains 13 residues. Trimming removed 6 bases at V and 0 bases at J, with 7 bases between. In germline, CDR1 is SGHDT, CDR2 YYEEEE. CDR3 sequence: CASTLGSGNTIYF. DNA of the CDR3: TGTGCCAGCACCCTCGGCTCTGGAAACACCATATATTTT. The whole variable domain, filled in from reference TRBV5-6 and TRBJ1-3, reads DAGVTQSPTHLIKTRGQQVTLRCSPKSGHDTVSWYQQALGQGPQFIFQYYEEEERQRGNFPDRFSGHQFPNYSSELNVNALLLGDSALYLCASTLGSGNTIYFGEGSWLTVV.

The V and J genes are TRBV4-1 and TRBJ2-7, with 9 positions matching TRBD2. V was clipped by 0 bases and J by 2 bases; unmatched bases: 5. CDR1 is MGHRA, CDR2 YSYEKL, per germline. The CDR3 runs 16 residues. CDR3 coding DNA: TGCGCCAGCAGCCAAGATTCGGCTAGCGGGACCTACGAGCAGTACTTC. The encoded protein is CASSQDSASGTYEQYF.

V is TRBV7-9 and J is TRBJ2-7, with D unresolved. Trimming stripped 5 bases from V and 0 bases from J, with 11 bases between. CDR1 is SEHNR and CDR2 is FQNEAQ in the germline V gene (reference sequence). This CDR3 has 14 amino acids. CDR3 residues: CASSQDWSSYEQYF. As DNA, the CDR3 is TGTGCCAGCAGCCAAGACTGGAGCTCCTACGAGCAGTACTTC.

This rearrangement joins TRBV13 to TRBJ2-1; the match to TRBD1 covers 10 bases. The CDR3 contains 13 residues. The germline CDR1 and CDR2 sequences are PRHDT and FYEKMQ (reference sequence). The V segment lost 3 bases and the J segment 9 bases; nucleotides outside the gene matches: 2. CDR3 region: CASSLGQGFEQFF. The CDR3 DNA follows: TGTGCCAGCAGCTTGGGACAGGGGTTTGAGCAGTTCTTC. The full variable domain, its missing parts supplied by reference TRBV13 and TRBJ2-1, is AAGVIQSPRHLIKEKRETATLKCYPIPRHDTVYWYQQGPGQDPQFLISFYEKMQSDKGSIPDRFSAQQFSDYHSELNMSSLELGDSALYFCASSLGQGFEQFFGPGTRLTVL.

The chain uses TRBV13 and TRBJ2-7; TRBD2 agrees at 11 bases. The V and J ends lost 3 bases and 9 bases, in that order; junction bases with no gene match: 7. CDR3 size: 14 residues. The V gene's germline CDR1 is PRHDT and CDR2 FYEKMQ (reference sequence). The CDR3 bases are TGTGCCAGCAGCTTTAGCGGGGGGGCTGATCGGCAGTACTTC. It specifies CASSFSGGADRQYF.

A single count supports this clone. The chain uses TRBV19 and TRBJ1-2; tentative D call: TRBD1 (6 bases). This CDR3 comprises 14 residues. Trimming left V 0 bases short and J 8 bases short, with 13 bases between. Germline loops: CDR1 LNHDA, CDR2 SQIVND (reference sequence). Written as DNA, the CDR3 is TGTGCCAGTAGTATAGATCACAGGGTGAACGGCTACACCTTC. The encoded protein is CASSIDHRVNGYTF. Full variable domain (rest looked up from reference TRBV19 and TRBJ1-2): DGGITQSPKYLFRKEGQNVTLSCEQNLNHDAMYWYRQDPGQGLRLIYYSQIVNDFQKGDIAEGYSVSREKKESFPLTVTSAQKNPTAFYLCASSIDHRVNGYTFGSGTRLTVV.

In its sample, this clone was seen a few times. The V gene is TRBV10-3, the J gene TRBJ2-1, with 11 bases that match TRBD2. The CDR3 has 15 residues. V shed 10 bases and J 3 bases; nucleotides not matched to a gene: 8. Germline V CDR1 and CDR2: ENHRY, SYGVKD. The CDR3 spells CATSGTSGGYNEQFF. As DNA, the CDR3 is TGTGCCACCTCTGGCACTAGCGGGGGCTACAATGAGCAGTTCTTC.

The chain joins TRBV10-3 to TRBJ2-5, with TRBD2 as a possible D gene (6 bases). The CDR3 length is 13 residues. Germline V CDR1 and CDR2: ENHRY, SYGVKD. V lost 8 bases, J lost 5 bases, and 15 bases lay in between. The CDR3 loop is CAIGTEGGETQYF. As DNA, the CDR3 is TGTGCCATCGGGACGGAGGGTGGGGAGACCCAGTACTTC.

The chain joins TRBV6-6 to TRBJ2-7; D might be TRBD1 (6 bases). Trimming shortened V by 5 bases and J by 3 bases, and 17 bases separated the two germline ends. Germline CDR1 and CDR2: MNHNY and SVGAGI (reference sequence). The CDR3 consists of 15 residues. In DNA form, the CDR3 reads TGTGCCAGCAGTCGGTCAGGGGCGAATCGCTACGAGCAGTACTTC. It is translated as CASSRSGANRYEQYF.

This chain links TRBV5-6 with TRBJ1-1; the D gene is possibly TRBD1 (6 bases). This CDR3 comprises 15 residues. CDR1 and CDR2 from the germline V gene are SGHDT and YYEEEE. Trimming shortened V by 4 bases and J by 7 bases, and 20 bases separated the two germline ends. In nucleotides, the CDR3 is TGTGCCAGCAGCCCGACGACCCGGGGGGCAGGTGAAGCTTTCTTT. Translated, it gives CASSPTTRGAGEAFF.

The rearrangement uses TRBV4-3 and TRBJ2-2, with D tentatively TRBD1 (6 bases). Between the trimmed V and J ends, which lost 0 bases and 0 bases, there was a span of 8 bases. The CDR3 is 16 residues long. Germline-derived CDR1 and CDR2 are LGHNA and YSLEER. As DNA, the CDR3 is TGCGCCAGCAGCCAAGAAACAGGGACGAACACCGGGGAGCTGTTTTTT. Protein: CASSQETGTNTGELFF.

This chain connects TRBV11-2 to TRBJ2-2, with unresolved D. The CDR3 extends over 14 amino acids. The V and J ends lost 1 base and 2 bases respectively, with 5 bases between them. Germline loops: CDR1 SGHAT, CDR2 FQNNGV. CDR3 loop: CASSLVLNTGELFF. Here the CDR3 DNA reads TGTGCCAGCAGCTTAGTCCTTAACACCGGGGAGCTGTTTTTT.

The chain couples TRBV7-9 to TRBJ2-5, with 8 bases matching TRBD1. The assigned J gene may be wrong: the sequence end matches TRBJ2-7 better. Germline V gene sequence: CDR1 SEHNR, CDR2 FQNEAQ (reference sequence). The CDR3 loop spans 14 amino acids. For the CDR3, the DNA is TGTGCCAGCAGCGGTTGGACAGGGTCCAACGAGCAGTACTTC. Its protein is CASSGWTGSNEQYF.